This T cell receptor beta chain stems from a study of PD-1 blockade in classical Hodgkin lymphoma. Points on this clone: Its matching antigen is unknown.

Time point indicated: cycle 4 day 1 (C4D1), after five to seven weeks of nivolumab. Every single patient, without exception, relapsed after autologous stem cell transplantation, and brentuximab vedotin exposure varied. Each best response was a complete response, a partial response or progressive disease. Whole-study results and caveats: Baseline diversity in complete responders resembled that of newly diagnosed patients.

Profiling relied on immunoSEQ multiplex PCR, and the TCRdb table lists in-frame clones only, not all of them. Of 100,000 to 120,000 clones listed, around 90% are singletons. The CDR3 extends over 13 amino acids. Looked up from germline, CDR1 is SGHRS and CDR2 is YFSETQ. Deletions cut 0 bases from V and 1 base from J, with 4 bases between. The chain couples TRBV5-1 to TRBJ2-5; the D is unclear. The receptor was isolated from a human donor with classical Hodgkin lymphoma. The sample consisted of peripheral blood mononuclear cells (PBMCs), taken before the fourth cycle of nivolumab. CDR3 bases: TGCGCCAGCAGCTTGGGGACCCAAGAGACCCAGTACTTC. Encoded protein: CASSLGTQETQYF.